These 28 T cell receptor beta chains came from one sample sequenced in a study of vaccination and CD4 T cells after COVID-19 (dated 2022 in TCRdb). Interpreted using the paper, the treatment or condition label stands for: roughly nine-day PBMC culture with coronavirus spike peptide pools or control peptides (ViraFEST assay). Receptor libraries were prepared by PCR. These reads were obtained on an Illumina iSeq 100. DNA from cultured CD4+ T cells was subjected to TCR sequencing with the Oncomine TCR Beta short-read assay at the Johns Hopkins FTIC core. Clones were called with MiXCR by TCRdb after fastp trimmed the public reads at Q25, and only in-frame beta chains were retained. Under each unique CDR3 protein, matching rows form one entry showing the most common genes and DNA. The sample table contains approximately 22,000 distinct CDR3 sequences; only one count was recorded for 45% to 60% of them. In total, the top ten clones hold 5% to 6.5% of the sample.

These TCRs are of unknown antigen specificity. The sample taken for sequencing was CD4+ T cells from blood, cultured in vitro. All receptors come from a human donor who had recovered from COVID-19.

The CDR3 is CASSLYGTGFSGANVLTF. In nucleotides, the CDR3 is TGTGCCAGCAGTTTATATGGGACAGGATTCTCTGGGGCCAACGTCCTGACTTTC. The chain combines TRBV27 with TRBJ2-6, with 8 bases matching TRBD1. The CDR3 sequence is 18 residues long. Germline V gives CDR1 MNHEY, CDR2 SMNVEV (reference sequence). With V trimmed by 1 base and J by 0 bases, 5 bases remained unmatched.

This clonotype was observed a handful of times. The chain joins TRBV7-9 to TRBJ2-5; a weak D match, TRBD1 (6 bases). The V end lost 5 bases, the J end lost 4 bases, and 11 bases lay between the germline ends. The CDR3 is 13 amino acids. Germline V lookup: CDR1 SEHNR, CDR2 FQNEAQ (reference sequence). The DNA for the CDR3 is TGTGCCAGCAGCAATCAGGGGCCAGAGACCCAGTACTTC. This sequence encodes CASSNQGPETQYF. The full variable domain, rest sourced from reference TRBV7-9 and TRBJ2-5, is DTGVSQNPRHKITKRGQNVTFRCDPISEHNRLYWYRQTLGQGPEFLTYFQNEAQLEKSRLLSDRFSAERPKGSFSTLEIQRTEQGDSAMYLCASSNQGPETQYFGPGTRLLVL.

This clonotype was seen a few times. This chain's CDR3 is CASSERPDTEAFF. The CDR3 DNA reads TGCGCCAGCAGTGAGCGCCCGGACACTGAAGCTTTCTTT. This rearrangement joins TRBV10-1 to TRBJ1-1, with D unresolved. The V end lost 2 bases, the J end lost 3 bases, and 7 bases lay between the germline ends. CDR3 size: 13 residues. In germline, CDR1 is WNHNN, CDR2 SYGVQD (reference sequence).

This chain connects TRBV30 to TRBJ1-2; weak D call: TRBD1 (6 bases). Germline V gene lookup returns CDR1 GTSNPN and CDR2 SVGIG (reference sequence). The CDR3 is 13 amino acids. Trimming removed 4 bases at V and 2 bases at J, with 11 bases between. CDR3 region: CAWNAQGNYGYTF. The DNA of the CDR3 is TGTGCCTGGAACGCTCAGGGGAACTATGGCTACACCTTC.

The chain joins TRBV7-9 to TRBJ2-7; 7 bases match TRBD1. Germline-derived CDR1 and CDR2 are SEHNR and FQNEAQ (reference sequence). This CDR3 spans 15 amino acids. The J segment lost 2 bases and the V segment lost 5 bases, leaving 9 bases of the junction unmatched. CDR3 protein: CASSLQGNQAYEQYF. In DNA, the CDR3 is TGTGCCAGCAGCCTACAGGGGAATCAGGCCTACGAGCAGTACTTC.

This clonotype has just a few counts. V gene TRBV10-3 combines with J gene TRBJ2-3; perhaps TRBD1 as D (6 bases). Germline V lookup: CDR1 ENHRY, CDR2 SYGVKD. The CDR3 length is 11 residues. V lost 6 bases, J lost 5 bases, and 6 bases lay in between. The CDR3 sequence is CAISRGDTQYF. CDR3 sequence (DNA): TGTGCCATCAGCAGGGGAGATACGCAGTATTTT.

This clonotype was counted a few times. The genes are TRBV24-1 and TRBJ1-5, with a tentative D call TRBD1 (5 bases). The CDR3 runs to 12 residues. Trimming shortened V by 9 bases and J by 1 base, and 6 bases separated the two germline ends. Germline assignment: CDR1 KGHDR and CDR2 SFDVKD. In nucleotides, the CDR3 is TGTGCCACCGGGGGGAGCAATCAGCCCCAGCATTTT. Protein: CATGGSNQPQHF.

The CDR3 region has the DNA TGCGCCAGCAGCTTGGCTGCGTCCAGCACAGATACGCAGTATTTT. Translation: CASSLAASSTDTQYF. The V and J genes are TRBV5-1 and TRBJ2-3, with D unclear. Trimming left V 0 bases short and J 0 bases short, with 8 bases between. Germline CDR1 and CDR2: SGHRS and YFSETQ. This CDR3 is built from 15 residues. Full variable domain (rest looked up from reference TRBV5-1 and TRBJ2-3): KAGVTQTPRYLIKTRGQQVTLSCSPISGHRSVSWYQQTPGQGLQFLFEYFSETQRNKGNFPGRFSGRQFSNSRSEMNVSTLELGDSALYLCASSLAASSTDTQYFGPGTRLTVL.

The chain combines TRBV5-1 with TRBJ2-5; 7 bases are shared with TRBD2. V shed 6 bases, J shed 4 bases, and the junction held 9 bases outside the gene matches. The CDR3 sequence is 14 residues long. Germline CDR1 and CDR2: SGHRS and YFSETQ. The CDR3 DNA is TGCGCCAGCAAAGGCTCATCGGGGGGAGAGACCCAGTACTTC. The encoded protein is CASKGSSGGETQYF.

The J gene is TRBJ2-2, the V gene TRBV11-2; D gene uncertain. Trimming took off 3 bases at V and 1 base at J, with 9 bases between the two ends. CDR3 size: 15 residues. Germline loops: CDR1 SGHAT, CDR2 FQNNGV. The CDR3 DNA follows: TGTGCCAGCAGCTTTTCCCCCGGGAACACCGGGGAGCTGTTTTTT. Its protein product is CASSFSPGNTGELFF.

The sample holds a few counts of this clonotype. This rearrangement joins TRBV7-8 to TRBJ1-3; D perhaps matches TRBD1 (5 bases). This CDR3 region has 16 residues. Germline V gives CDR1 SGHVS, CDR2 FQNEAQ. V lost 6 bases, J lost 2 bases, and 17 bases lay in between. CDR3 in amino acids: CASSSPPRGTGNTIYF. CDR3 DNA: TGTGCCAGCAGTTCCCCCCCTAGGGGCACTGGAAACACCATATATTTT.

This clonotype has only a few counts. The V gene is TRBV7-2, the J gene TRBJ1-3, with 7 positions matching TRBD1. Germline V lookup: CDR1 SGHTA, CDR2 FQGNSA. V shed 5 bases, J shed 0 bases, and the junction held 7 bases outside the gene matches. CDR3 length: 16 amino acids. The CDR3 sequence is CASSPRRQGSGNTIYF. As DNA, the CDR3 is TGTGCCAGCAGCCCACGGCGACAGGGCTCTGGAAACACCATATATTTT.

The rearrangement uses TRBV2 and TRBJ1-2; 11 positions match TRBD1. In germline, CDR1 is SNHLY, CDR2 FYNNEI. This CDR3 is 15 amino acids long. V lost 7 bases to trimming and J lost 4 bases; unmatched junction nucleotides: 8. CDR3 in DNA: TGTGCCAGCAACCCCGGACAGGGGGCTGGCTATGGCTACACCTTC. Its translation: CASNPGQGAGYGYTF.

The rearrangement links TRBV3-1 to TRBJ2-7, with TRBD1 identical over 8 bases. With 1 base clipped from V and 5 bases from J, the junction kept 7 bases outside the gene matches. CDR1 LGHDT and CDR2 YNNKEL come from the germline V gene (reference sequence). The CDR3 is 15 amino acids. CDR3 amino acids: CASSQGRQGFHEQYF. The CDR3 nucleotides read TGTGCCAGCAGCCAAGGCCGACAGGGGTTCCACGAGCAGTACTTC.

The genes are TRBV25-1 and TRBJ1-2; a possible D gene is TRBD1 (5 bases). This CDR3 spans 17 amino acids. V was pared by 6 bases and J by 1 base, with 21 bases between. Germline values: CDR1 MGHDK, CDR2 SYGVNS. This CDR3 reads CASSHLGEVGDNYGYTF. CDR3 sequence (DNA): TGTGCCAGCAGCCACTTGGGGGAGGTCGGGGATAACTATGGCTACACCTTC.

This rearrangement joins TRBV30 to TRBJ2-2; D might be TRBD1 (5 bases). The CDR3 has 15 amino acids. V was cut by 1 base and J by 5 bases, with 14 bases left in between. Germline lookup yields CDR1 GTSNPN and CDR2 SVGIG (reference sequence). CDR3: CAWSARVLRTGELFF. The CDR3 DNA follows: TGTGCCTGGAGTGCCAGGGTTCTCAGGACCGGGGAGCTGTTTTTT.

The chain joins TRBV5-1 to TRBJ2-7; 8 bases line up with TRBD1. The CDR3 is 14 residues long. V dropped 2 bases and J dropped 2; count of bases not matched to a gene: 3. Looked up from germline, CDR1 is SGHRS and CDR2 is YFSETQ. Here the CDR3 reads CASSFGQGPYEQYF. The CDR3 DNA is TGCGCCAGCAGCTTCGGACAGGGCCCCTACGAGCAGTACTTC.

The chain couples TRBV5-1 to TRBJ2-1, with TRBD2 matching over 8 bases. V shed 3 bases and J 9 bases; nucleotides not matched to a gene: 8. The CDR3 totals 14 residues. The germline V gene encodes CDR1 SGHRS and CDR2 YFSETQ. The CDR3 DNA follows: TGCGCCAGCAGCTGGGATCCACGGGAGGGTGAGCAGTTCTTC. Residues: CASSWDPREGEQFF. The full variable domain, rest sourced from reference TRBV5-1 and TRBJ2-1, is KAGVTQTPRYLIKTRGQQVTLSCSPISGHRSVSWYQQTPGQGLQFLFEYFSETQRNKGNFPGRFSGRQFSNSRSEMNVSTLELGDSALYLCASSWDPREGEQFFGPGTRLTVL.

The chain links TRBV11-3 to TRBJ2-5; D may be TRBD2 (6 bases). Trimming took off 5 bases at V and 2 bases at J, with 12 bases between the two ends. Germline values: CDR1 SGHNT, CDR2 YENEEA. The CDR3 covers 14 residues. DNA of the CDR3: TGTGCCAGCAGCGCTAGCGCAGGGCAAGAGACCCAGTACTTC. Its translation: CASSASAGQETQYF.

The chain has TRBV19 and TRBJ1-5; D not certain. The CDR3 totals 12 residues. V shed 8 bases and J shed 0 bases, with 5 bases lying between them. From germline, CDR1 is LNHDA and CDR2 SQIVND (reference sequence). In DNA, the CDR3 is TGTGCCAGTCAGCATAGCAATCAGCCCCAGCATTTT. Amino acid sequence: CASQHSNQPQHF. Based on the CDR3 plus reference TRBV19 and TRBJ1-5, the full variable domain is DGGITQSPKYLFRKEGQNVTLSCEQNLNHDAMYWYRQDPGQGLRLIYYSQIVNDFQKGDIAEGYSVSREKKESFPLTVTSAQKNPTAFYLCASQHSNQPQHFGDGTRLSIL.

This chain links TRBV7-2 with TRBJ2-5, with 9 positions matching TRBD2. The CDR3 covers 16 residues. Per germline, CDR1 SGHTA and CDR2 FQGNSA. The J segment lost 6 bases and the V segment lost 7 bases, leaving 15 bases of the junction unmatched. The CDR3 DNA reads TGTGCCAGCACCTGGGGGGGCGGGAGGGCCTTAAAGACCCAGTACTTC. Its translation: CASTWGGGRALKTQYF.

The chain uses TRBV15 and TRBJ2-2; no firm D call. The germline gives CDR1 LNHNV, CDR2 YYDKDF (reference sequence). Trimming shortened V by 0 bases and J by 6 bases, and 5 bases separated the two germline ends. The CDR3 is made up of 13 amino acids. The CDR3 here is CATSRDIAGELFF. Here the CDR3 DNA reads TGTGCCACCAGCAGAGATATAGCCGGGGAGCTGTTTTTT.

This clonotype has just a few counts. In nucleotides, the CDR3 is TGTGCCAGCAGTCCTGATAGCACAGATACGCAGTATTTT. Protein sequence: CASSPDSTDTQYF. This chain uses TRBV11-1 with TRBJ2-3, with D unclear. Trimming cost V 6 bases and J 0 bases, with 7 bases left between them. Germline loops: CDR1 SGHAT, CDR2 FQDESV (reference sequence). This CDR3 has 13 amino acids.

CDR3 nucleotides: TGCAGTGCTAGAGACGTCGGCCGTGGATCAGGCTCCTACAATGAGCAGTTCTTC. It codes for CSARDVGRGSGSYNEQFF. This chain connects TRBV20-1 to TRBJ2-1; D unclear. V shed 0 bases and J shed 0 bases, with 18 bases lying between them. The germline CDR1 and CDR2 sequences are DFQATT and SNEGSKA (reference sequence). The CDR3 spans 18 residues.

This clonotype was detected only a few times. The chain combines TRBV15 with TRBJ1-5; weak D call: TRBD1 (5 bases). CDR3 length: 18 residues. V gave up 2 bases and J gave up 3 bases, with 20 bases separating them. Germline V CDR1 and CDR2: LNHNV, YYDKDF (reference sequence). The CDR3 protein is CATSRLGGARGNNQPQHF. CDR3 sequence (DNA): TGTGCCACCAGCAGATTAGGAGGGGCACGGGGAAACAATCAGCCCCAGCATTTT.

The chain carries TRBV19 and TRBJ2-1; the match to TRBD2 covers 10 bases. The junction had 5 bases not matched to a gene; V was cut back by 1 base and J by 8 bases. This CDR3 comprises 15 residues. Germline lookup yields CDR1 LNHDA and CDR2 SQIVND (reference sequence). The CDR3 DNA reads TGTGCCAGTAGTATAGGGGGACTAGCGAATGATGAGCAGTTCTTC. It yields the protein CASSIGGLANDEQFF.

The chain recombines TRBV7-2 with TRBJ2-5, with 8 nucleotides matching TRBD1. Germline CDR1 SGHTA, CDR2 FQGNSA. V lost 1 base to trimming and J lost 7 bases; unmatched junction nucleotides: 2. The CDR3 runs 13 residues. The CDR3 DNA reads TGTGCCAGCAGCTTAGGACAGGGGTCGACCCAGTACTTC. Its translation is CASSLGQGSTQYF.

The chain links TRBV4-1 to TRBJ2-1; D is undetermined. CDR3 length equals 13 residues. Germline values: CDR1 MGHRA, CDR2 YSYEKL. V was trimmed by 10 bases and J by 5 bases, leaving 15 bases between them. The CDR3 DNA sequence: TGCGCCACCACAACCCCTCTTCACAATGAGCAGTTCTTC. Translating gives CATTTPLHNEQFF.